Shown below are 24 T cell receptor beta chains from a single sample sequenced in a study of cytomegalovirus exposure and HLA in healthy donors. Assay: immunoSEQ multiplex PCR; the TCRdb copy retains only in-frame clones and omits some. The sample lists under 150,000 clones, roughly 90% occurring once. The sequenced sample consisted of PBMCs. These receptor sequences come from a woman under 30 in good health and CMV-seropositive.

V gene TRBV14 combines with J gene TRBJ2-1; 10 bases line up with TRBD1. J lost 7 bases, V lost 9 bases, and 9 bases had no gene match. CDR3 length: 14 residues. Per germline, CDR1 SGHDN and CDR2 FVKESK. The CDR3 nucleotides are TGTGCCAGTACGGGACAGGGGTTTCCAAATGAGCAGTTCTTC. Translation gives CASTGQGFPNEQFF.

This clone has only one observation. This sequence joins TRBV7-9 and TRBJ2-2, with 7 positions matching TRBD1. This CDR3 is built from 13 residues. From germline, CDR1 is SEHNR and CDR2 FQNEAQ (reference sequence). After removal of 7 bases from V and 6 bases from J, the junction contained 5 bases not matched to a gene. In nucleotides, the CDR3 is TGTGCCAGCAAGACAGGGACGTCCGGGGAGCTGTTTTTT. It is translated as CASKTGTSGELFF.

The chain is built from TRBV15 and TRBJ1-4; D unclear. V was cut by 0 bases and J by 3 bases, with 8 bases left in between. Germline V lookup: CDR1 LNHNV, CDR2 YYDKDF (reference sequence). This CDR3 has 15 amino acids. The CDR3 DNA reads TGTGCCACCAGCAGAGATCGGGTACCTAATGAAAAACTGTTTTTT. It specifies CATSRDRVPNEKLFF.

V and J are TRBV6-1 and TRBJ2-3; weak D call: TRBD1 (7 bases). V was trimmed by 1 base and J by 6 bases, leaving 20 bases between them. The germline CDR1 and CDR2 sequences are MNHNS and SASEGT. The CDR3 consists of 17 residues. Here the CDR3 DNA reads TGTGCCAGCAGTGAAGTGGCCAGGGGGGCGAGGATTGATACGCAGTATTTT. Translated, it gives CASSEVARGARIDTQYF.

This chain links TRBV6-5 with TRBJ1-6; tentatively, D is TRBD1 (5 bases). The V end lost 0 bases, the J end lost 7 bases, and 13 bases lay between the germline ends. Germline values: CDR1 MNHEY, CDR2 SVGAGI. The CDR3 extends over 16 amino acids. CDR3 nucleotide sequence: TGTGCCAGCAGTTACTCGACGGGCAGGGTAAATTCACCCCTCCACTTT. Residues: CASSYSTGRVNSPLHF.

This chain links TRBV29-1 with TRBJ2-3; 10 bases match TRBD1. Germline CDR1 reads SQVTM; CDR2 reads ANQGSEA. This CDR3 has 13 amino acids. The J segment lost 6 bases and the V segment lost 7 bases, leaving 7 bases of the junction unmatched. The CDR3 here is CSARQGALDTQYF. The CDR3 DNA sequence: TGCAGCGCAAGACAGGGGGCGCTGGATACGCAGTATTTT.

The chain joins TRBV19 to TRBJ1-1, with D perhaps TRBD1 (5 bases). Germline assignment: CDR1 LNHDA and CDR2 SQIVND (reference sequence). Trimming stripped 5 bases from V and 0 bases from J, with 13 bases between. This CDR3 is 15 amino acids long. CDR3 in amino acids: CASSADIGMNTEAFF. CDR3 DNA: TGTGCCAGTAGTGCGGACATAGGAATGAACACTGAAGCTTTCTTT. The full variable domain, in which reference TRBV19 and TRBJ1-1 provide the parts outside the CDR3, is DGGITQSPKYLFRKEGQNVTLSCEQNLNHDAMYWYRQDPGQGLRLIYYSQIVNDFQKGDIAEGYSVSREKKESFPLTVTSAQKNPTAFYLCASSADIGMNTEAFFGQGTRLTVV.

The chain employs TRBV29-1 and TRBJ2-4; 8 nucleotides agree with TRBD2. Germline trimming cut 7 bases from V and 5 bases from J; bases unmatched to any gene: 7. This CDR3 has 13 residues. From germline, CDR1 is SQVTM and CDR2 ANQGSEA. In DNA, the CDR3 is TGCAGCGGGAAACTAGCGGAACAAAACATTCAGTACTTC. This translates into CSGKLAEQNIQYF.

The chain recombines TRBV7-9 with TRBJ2-2, with TRBD2 matching 11 bases. CDR3 length equals 18 residues. Germline values: CDR1 SEHNR, CDR2 FQNEAQ (reference sequence). The J segment lost 3 bases and the V segment lost 0 bases, leaving 6 bases of the junction unmatched. CDR3 in amino acids: CASSLALAGGWYTGELFF. In nucleotides, the CDR3 is TGTGCCAGCAGCTTAGCCCTAGCGGGAGGATGGTACACCGGGGAGCTGTTTTTT.

This clone was counted once. The chain carries TRBV6-4 and TRBJ2-4; 9 bases fit TRBD1. Germline CDR1 reads MRHNA; CDR2 reads SNTAGT. Trimming took 6 bases from V and 7 from J; bases not matched to a gene: 7. The CDR3 sequence is 14 residues long. The CDR3 DNA sequence: TGTGCCAGCAGCCCCCGGGACAGGGAGAACATTCAGTACTTC. As protein: CASSPRDRENIQYF.

The chain employs TRBV4-1 and TRBJ2-7; D is perhaps TRBD2 (7 bases). This CDR3 is built from 18 residues. Germline lookup yields CDR1 MGHRA and CDR2 YSYEKL. Trimming removed 3 bases from V and 0 bases from J, with 21 bases in between. The CDR3 DNA is TGCGCCAGCAGCCACCTGCCCGGCGGGGGCCAACCCTCCTACGAGCAGTACTTC. It encodes CASSHLPGGGQPSYEQYF.

This clone appeared a single time. The CDR3 bases are TGTGCCAGCAGCCCGCAGGGGTGGGATGAAAAACTGTTTTTT. This sequence encodes CASSPQGWDEKLFF. V usage is TRBV7-8 and J usage is TRBJ1-4, with a weak D call TRBD1 (6 bases). CDR1 and CDR2 (germline): SGHVS, FQNEAQ. There are 14 residues in the CDR3. The V gene lost 5 bases and the J gene lost 6 bases, with 13 bases spanning the gap.

The chain joins TRBV2 to TRBJ1-5; D may be TRBD1 (6 bases). Germline CDR1 SNHLY, CDR2 FYNNEI. CDR3 length: 14 amino acids. Trimming pared 6 bases from V and 0 bases from J, leaving 9 bases between. Written as DNA, the CDR3 is TGTGCCAGCAGCGGGACAAGTAGCAATCAGCCCCAGCATTTT. Its translation is CASSGTSSNQPQHF.

The chain couples TRBV7-9 to TRBJ1-1, with 11 bases identical to TRBD1. V shed 5 bases, J shed 4 bases, and the junction held 3 bases outside the gene matches. Germline CDR1 is SEHNR and CDR2 is FQNEAQ (reference sequence). CDR3 length equals 14 residues. CDR3 in amino acids: CASSPGQGGTEAFF. The CDR3 region has the DNA TGTGCCAGCAGCCCGGGACAGGGGGGCACTGAAGCTTTCTTT.

CDR3 nucleotides: TGTGCCACCTCGATGACAGGGGGCGCGGGCACTGAAGCTTTCTTT. Translation: CATSMTGGAGTEAFF. V and J are TRBV27 and TRBJ1-1, with 10 bases lining up with TRBD1. The trim removed 10 bases at V and 4 bases at J, leaving 12 bases unmatched. This CDR3 spans 15 amino acids. The germline V gene encodes CDR1 MNHEY and CDR2 SMNVEV (reference sequence).

V and J are TRBV2 and TRBJ1-1; perhaps TRBD1 as D (6 bases). The CDR3 is made up of 12 amino acids. Germline V gene sequence: CDR1 SNHLY, CDR2 FYNNEI. V dropped 3 bases and J dropped 8 bases, with 10 bases sitting between them. The CDR3: CASSDGTPEAFF. The CDR3 DNA sequence: TGTGCCAGCAGTGACGGGACACCCGAAGCTTTCTTT.

The chain links TRBV7-9 to TRBJ1-5; TRBD1 might be the D (6 bases). The CDR3 runs to 13 residues. The germline gives CDR1 SEHNR, CDR2 FQNEAQ (reference sequence). V lost 5 bases and J 4 bases, leaving 9 bases between the germline ends. CDR3 loop: CASSPQGNQPQHF. The CDR3 DNA reads TGTGCCAGCAGCCCACAGGGAAATCAGCCCCAGCATTTT.

This clone has more than one count but fewer than ten. The rearrangement uses TRBV5-1 and TRBJ2-7, with D uncertain. The length of the CDR3 is 16 residues. CDR1 is SGHRS, CDR2 YFSETQ, per germline. Trimming pared 1 base from V and 5 bases from J, leaving 19 bases between. The CDR3 sequence: CASSLNKIPFVNEQYF. CDR3 nucleotides: TGCGCCAGCAGCTTGAACAAGATCCCCTTTGTGAACGAGCAGTACTTC.

This clone appeared a few times. V is TRBV7-2 and J is TRBJ2-5; maybe TRBD1 (5 bases). The ends were cut back, 6 bases at V and 4 bases at J, with 15 bases in the middle. Germline V gene sequence: CDR1 SGHTA, CDR2 FQGNSA. The CDR3 is made up of 14 amino acids. CDR3 sequence: CASSGSRVGETQYF. CDR3 DNA sequence: TGTGCCAGCAGTGGTAGCAGGGTAGGAGAGACCCAGTACTTC.

V usage is TRBV18 and J usage is TRBJ2-5, with TRBD2 matching over 7 bases. This CDR3 spans 17 amino acids. The germline V gene encodes CDR1 KGHSH and CDR2 LQKENI. V was clipped by 0 bases and J by 1 base; unmatched bases: 8. The CDR3 loop reads CASSPPVGRESQETQYF. The CDR3 nucleotides read TGTGCCAGCTCACCACCGGTCGGGCGGGAGTCCCAAGAGACCCAGTACTTC.

In regard to this clone: Other DNA variants within this sample encode the same CDR3. J is TRBJ1-1 and V is TRBV28; D not resolved. Germline-derived CDR1 and CDR2 are MDHEN and SYDVKM. The CDR3 is made up of 13 amino acids. V was pared by 3 bases and J by 5 bases, with 10 bases between. Here the CDR3 DNA reads TGTGCCAGCAGTTTCTGGGGAGGGACTGAAGCTTTCTTT. This translates into CASSFWGGTEAFF.

The genes are TRBV7-9 and TRBJ1-2, with D tentatively TRBD1 (6 bases). CDR3 size: 11 residues. V lost 9 bases, J lost 4 bases, and 9 bases lay in between. Germline CDR1 is SEHNR and CDR2 is FQNEAQ (reference sequence). CDR3 region: CASGQFYGYTF. The CDR3 DNA is TGTGCCAGTGGACAGTTCTATGGCTACACCTTC.

CDR3: CASSSWPRAPDTQYF. Here the CDR3 DNA reads TGTGCCAGCAGCTCTTGGCCCCGTGCCCCGGATACGCAGTATTTT. This chain links TRBV7-2 with TRBJ2-3; D ambiguous. This CDR3 spans 15 amino acids. Germline loops: CDR1 SGHTA, CDR2 FQGNSA. The V end lost 4 bases, the J end lost 6 bases, and 17 bases lay between the germline ends.

The rearrangement links TRBV6-5 to TRBJ1-1, with TRBD1 matching over 7 bases. The CDR3 spans 15 residues. Germline V lookup: CDR1 MNHEY, CDR2 SVGAGI. Trimming at V came to 6 bases and at J to 2 bases, leaving 9 bases not matched to a gene. The DNA of the CDR3 is TGTGCCAGCAGCCCTGACAGGGCCCCCAACACTGAAGCTTTCTTT. Translation: CASSPDRAPNTEAFF.